A selection of T cell receptor beta chains follows, all from one sample in a study of shared clonotypes between healthy human individuals. Sequencing was performed with immunoSEQ multiplex PCR; in TCRdb, only in-frame clones are kept and a portion is missing. The table lists more than 550,000 clones, about 90% of them singletons. Sequenced material: naive CD8+ T cells sorted from blood. These receptor sequences come from a man under 40 in good health. CDR3s include the opening cysteine and the closing phenylalanine or tryptophan. Fields, in order: V gene, clone size, D gene, J gene, CDR3 protein, CDR3 DNA. The D gene is left open where the match is weak. Some rows have no size entry. The others give once, few or many, or a class for an expanded clone.

v_call: TRBV27; clone_size: .; d_call: .; j_call: TRBJ2-6; cdr3_aa: CASSLDSRHSGANVLTF; cdr3_nt: TGTGCCAGCAGTTTGGACAGCCGGCACTCTGGGGCCAACGTCCTGACTTTC
v_call: TRBV6-1; clone_size: .; d_call: .; j_call: TRBJ1-1; cdr3_aa: CASSEVMDWTTEAFF; cdr3_nt: TGTGCCAGCAGTGAAGTGATGGATTGGACCACTGAAGCTTTCTTT
v_call: TRBV30; clone_size: .; d_call: .; j_call: TRBJ2-7; cdr3_aa: CAWSKGETYEQYF; cdr3_nt: TGTGCCTGGAGTAAGGGGGAGACCTACGAGCAGTACTTC
v_call: TRBV5-5; clone_size: .; d_call: .; j_call: TRBJ2-1; cdr3_aa: CASSFRPDGGLYNEQFF; cdr3_nt: TGTGCCAGCAGCTTCCGCCCTGACGGAGGATTATACAATGAGCAGTTCTTC
v_call: TRBV6-6; clone_size: once; d_call: TRBD1; j_call: TRBJ2-1; cdr3_aa: CASSYSRQGASNEQFF; cdr3_nt: TGTGCCAGCAGTTACTCGAGGCAGGGGGCAAGCAATGAGCAGTTCTTC
v_call: TRBV28; clone_size: .; d_call: .; j_call: TRBJ2-5; cdr3_aa: CASSSSGGQQETQYF; cdr3_nt: TGTGCCAGCAGTTCCTCCGGGGGACAGCAAGAGACCCAGTACTTC
v_call: TRBV27; clone_size: .; d_call: .; j_call: TRBJ2-7; cdr3_aa: CASSPLGGTSHEQYF; cdr3_nt: TGTGCCAGCAGTCCCCTCGGTGGGACCTCACACGAGCAGTACTTC
v_call: TRBV6-5; clone_size: .; d_call: .; j_call: TRBJ2-1; cdr3_aa: CASSPGLEFYNEQFF; cdr3_nt: TGTGCCAGCAGTCCGGGACTGGAATTCTACAATGAGCAGTTCTTC
v_call: TRBV5-8; clone_size: .; d_call: .; j_call: TRBJ1-1; cdr3_aa: CASSLGTEGVFDTEAFF; cdr3_nt: TGTGCCAGCAGCTTGGGGACAGAGGGGGTCTTCGACACTGAAGCTTTCTTT
v_call: TRBV7-2; clone_size: .; d_call: .; j_call: TRBJ2-3; cdr3_aa: CASSSQWWESTSTDTQYF; cdr3_nt: TGTGCCAGCAGCTCCCAGTGGTGGGAATCTACTAGCACAGATACGCAGTATTTT
v_call: TRBV7-9; clone_size: .; d_call: .; j_call: TRBJ1-5; cdr3_aa: CASSFSDGYYQPQHF; cdr3_nt: TGTGCCAGCAGCTTTTCGGACGGATACTATCAGCCCCAGCATTTT
v_call: TRBV28; clone_size: .; d_call: .; j_call: TRBJ2-5; cdr3_aa: CATAGTPQETQYF; cdr3_nt: TGTGCCACCGCCGGGACACCACAAGAGACCCAGTACTTC
v_call: TRBV10-2; clone_size: .; d_call: TRBD2; j_call: TRBJ2-7; cdr3_aa: CASGLAGNSYEQYF; cdr3_nt: TGCGCCAGCGGATTAGCGGGAAACTCCTACGAGCAGTACTTC
v_call: TRBV7-9; clone_size: once; d_call: .; j_call: TRBJ2-7; cdr3_aa: CASSRGGFTYEQYF; cdr3_nt: TGTGCCAGCAGCCGAGGGGGGTTTACCTACGAGCAGTACTTC
v_call: TRBV13; clone_size: .; d_call: .; j_call: TRBJ2-7; cdr3_aa: CASSSTGYQYEQYF; cdr3_nt: TGTGCCAGCAGCTCAACAGGGTACCAATACGAGCAGTACTTC
v_call: TRBV27; clone_size: .; d_call: TRBD2; j_call: TRBJ2-7; cdr3_aa: CASSLGLAGGAEEQYF; cdr3_nt: TGTGCCAGCTCCTTAGGTTTAGCGGGAGGAGCGGAAGAGCAGTACTTC
v_call: TRBV4-2; clone_size: once; d_call: .; j_call: TRBJ2-1; cdr3_aa: CASSQKLAGEQFF; cdr3_nt: TGTGCCAGCAGCCAAAAACTAGCTGGTGAGCAGTTCTTC